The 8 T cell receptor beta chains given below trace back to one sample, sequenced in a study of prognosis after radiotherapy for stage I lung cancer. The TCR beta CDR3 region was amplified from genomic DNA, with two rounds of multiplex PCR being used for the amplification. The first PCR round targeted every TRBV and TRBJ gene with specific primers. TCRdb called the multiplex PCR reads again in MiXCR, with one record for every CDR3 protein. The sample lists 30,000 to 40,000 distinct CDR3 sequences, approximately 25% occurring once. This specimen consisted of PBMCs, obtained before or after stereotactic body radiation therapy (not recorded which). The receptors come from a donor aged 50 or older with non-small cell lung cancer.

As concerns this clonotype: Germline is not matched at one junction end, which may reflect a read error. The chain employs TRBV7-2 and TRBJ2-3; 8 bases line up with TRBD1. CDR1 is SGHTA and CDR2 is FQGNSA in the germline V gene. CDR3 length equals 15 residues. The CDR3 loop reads CANSARDRLTDTQYF. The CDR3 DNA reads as TGTGCCAACAGCGCGCGGGACAGGCTCACAGATACGCAGTATTTT.

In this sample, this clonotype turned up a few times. CDR3 sequence (DNA): TGCGCCAGCAGCTTCAAACAGGGGGGGAATGAGCAGTTCTTC. Its protein product is CASSFKQGGNEQFF. The chain uses TRBV5-1 and TRBJ2-1; D might be TRBD1 (8 bases). Trimming took off 2 bases at V and 7 bases at J, with 13 bases between the two ends. Germline V lookup: CDR1 SGHRS, CDR2 YFSETQ. The CDR3 sequence is 14 residues long.

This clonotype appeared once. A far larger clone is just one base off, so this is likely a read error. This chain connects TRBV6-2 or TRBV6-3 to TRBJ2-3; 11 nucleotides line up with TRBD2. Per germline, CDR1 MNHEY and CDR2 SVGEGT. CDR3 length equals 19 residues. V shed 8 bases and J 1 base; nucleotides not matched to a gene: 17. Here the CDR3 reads CASQDPGLAVGLGTDTQYF. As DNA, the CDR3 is TGTGCCAGCCAAGACCCGGGACTAGCGGTGGGACTTGGCACAGATACGCAGTATTTT.

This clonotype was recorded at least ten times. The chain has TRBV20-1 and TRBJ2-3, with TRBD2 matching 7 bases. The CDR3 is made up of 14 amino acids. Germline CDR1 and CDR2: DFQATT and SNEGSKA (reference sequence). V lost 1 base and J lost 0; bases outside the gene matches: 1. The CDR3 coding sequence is TGCAGTGCTAGAGCGGGGGGAAGCACAGATACGCAGTATTTT. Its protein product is CSARAGGSTDTQYF.

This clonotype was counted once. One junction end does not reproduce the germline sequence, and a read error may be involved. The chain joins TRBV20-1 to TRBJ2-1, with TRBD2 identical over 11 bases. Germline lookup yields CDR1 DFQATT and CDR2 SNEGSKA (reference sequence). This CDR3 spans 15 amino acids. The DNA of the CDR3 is TGCAGTGCTAGAGATACTAGCGGGGGTGGGAATGAGAAGTTCTTC. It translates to CSARDTSGGGNEKFF.

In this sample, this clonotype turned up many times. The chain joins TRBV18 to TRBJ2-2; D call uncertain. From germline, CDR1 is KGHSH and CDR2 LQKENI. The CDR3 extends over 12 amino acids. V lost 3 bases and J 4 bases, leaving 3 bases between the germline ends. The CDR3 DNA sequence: TGTGCCAGCTCACCGGTCACCGGGGAGCTGTTTTTT. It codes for CASSPVTGELFF.

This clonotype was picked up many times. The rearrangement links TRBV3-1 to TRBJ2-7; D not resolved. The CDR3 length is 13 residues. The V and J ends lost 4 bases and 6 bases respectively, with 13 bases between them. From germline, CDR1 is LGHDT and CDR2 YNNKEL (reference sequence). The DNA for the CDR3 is TGTGCCAGCAGCCCACCGTTTGAGCCCGAGCAGTACTTC. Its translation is CASSPPFEPEQYF.

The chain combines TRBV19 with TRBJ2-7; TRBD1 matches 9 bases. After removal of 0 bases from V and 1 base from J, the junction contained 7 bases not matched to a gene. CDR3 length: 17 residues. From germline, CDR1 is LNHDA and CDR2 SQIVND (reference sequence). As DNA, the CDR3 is TGTGCCAGTAGTATAGACCTGGGGACAGGGTTTTCCTACGAGCAGTACTTC. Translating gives CASSIDLGTGFSYEQYF.